One sample yielded the 10 T cell receptor beta chains listed below, sequenced in a study of blood T cell repertoires in COVID-19. The method was immunoSEQ multiplex PCR; TCRdb's version includes in-frame clones alone and lacks a portion of them. The data hold around 260,000 clones, with around 84% observed a single time. The specimen was PBMCs or T cells enriched from blood (not recorded which). The receptors come from a man aged 25 to 40 with acute COVID-19.

As concerns this clone: At one end, the junction sequence differs from germline, possibly due to a read error. V is TRBV5-1 and J is TRBJ1-2; D might be TRBD1 (6 bases). Germline CDR1 SGHRS, CDR2 YFSETQ. There are 14 residues in the CDR3. Here the CDR3 reads CASSWDIYADGYTF. The CDR3 nucleotides are TGTGCCAGCAGCTGGGACATTTACGCGGATGGCTACACCTTC. Variable domain in full (rest from reference TRBV5-1 and TRBJ1-2): KAGVTQTPRYLIKTRGQQVTLSCSPISGHRSVSWYQQTPGQGLQFLFEYFSETQRNKGNFPGRFSGRQFSNSRSEMNVSTLELGDSALYLCASSWDIYADGYTFGSGTRLTVV.

V is TRBV5-1 and J is TRBJ2-3, with 10 positions matching TRBD1. The CDR3 contains 16 residues. CDR1 is SGHRS, CDR2 YFSETQ, per germline. The V segment lost 4 bases and the J segment 0 bases; nucleotides outside the gene matches: 5. CDR3 sequence: CASSAGTGASTDTQYF. CDR3 nucleotides: TGCGCCAGCAGCGCGGGGACAGGGGCTAGCACAGATACGCAGTATTTT.

There are a few counts of this clone. At the DNA level, this CDR3 is encoded by other sequences in the same sample as well. The V gene is TRBV28, the J gene TRBJ1-2, with D uncertain. V was clipped by 5 bases and J by 2 bases, with 12 bases between them. The CDR3 length is 14 residues. The germline gives CDR1 MDHEN, CDR2 SYDVKM. This CDR3 is CASSLTGSNYGYTF. For the CDR3, the DNA is TGTGCCAGCAGTCTGACGGGATCGAACTATGGCTACACCTTC.

The chain has TRBV6-2 or TRBV6-3 and TRBJ1-5, with D unresolved. In germline, CDR1 is MNHEY, CDR2 SVGEGT. The CDR3 sequence is 15 residues long. V was pared by 2 bases and J by 4 bases, with 12 bases between. CDR3 sequence reads: CASSYQDPSNQPQHF. For the CDR3, the DNA is TGTGCCAGCAGTTACCAAGATCCTAGTAATCAGCCCCAGCATTTT.

The chain recombines TRBV5-1 with TRBJ1-1; D remains ambiguous. Deletions cut 5 bases from V and 5 bases from J, with 7 bases between. The V gene's germline CDR1 is SGHRS and CDR2 YFSETQ. The CDR3 is 11 residues long. The CDR3 coding sequence is TGCGCCAGCAGGGGGAGGACTGAAGCTTTCTTT. Translated: CASRGRTEAFF.

The gene calls are TRBV6-2 or TRBV6-3 and TRBJ2-7, with D tentatively TRBD2 (6 bases). Germline CDR1 reads MNHEY; CDR2 reads SVGEGT. V lost 5 bases, J lost 9 bases, and 23 bases lay in between. The CDR3 is 15 amino acids. The CDR3 reads CASSRDRLGGIRQYV. DNA of the CDR3: TGTGCCAGCAGTCGGGACCGCCTTGGGGGGATACGGCAGTACGTC.

This chain connects TRBV19 to TRBJ1-5, with TRBD1 matching 7 bases. The ends lost 3 bases at V and 5 bases at J; junction bases unmatched: 7. CDR1 is LNHDA and CDR2 is SQIVND in the germline V gene (reference sequence). This CDR3 contains 15 residues. The CDR3 DNA sequence: TGTGCCAGTAGTATCCGACAGGGCGGGGATCAGCCCCAGCATTTT. Translation: CASSIRQGGDQPQHF.

This rearrangement joins TRBV20-1 to TRBJ1-1; 9 bases agree with TRBD1. V dropped 6 bases and J dropped 5; count of bases not matched to a gene: 10. The CDR3 loop spans 14 amino acids. In germline, CDR1 is DFQATT, CDR2 SNEGSKA (reference sequence). The chain's CDR3 is CSASHRQGVTEAFF. The CDR3 bases are TGCAGTGCCAGTCATCGACAGGGGGTTACTGAAGCTTTCTTT.

The chain recombines TRBV28 with TRBJ1-2; unclear D gene. This CDR3 has 13 amino acids. The germline V and J ends were trimmed by 6 bases and 2 bases, with 10 bases remaining between them. CDR1 and CDR2 from the germline V gene are MDHEN and SYDVKM. This CDR3 is CASSSDKNYGYTF. CDR3 bases: TGTGCCAGCAGCTCCGACAAAAACTATGGCTACACCTTC.

This chain links TRBV13 with TRBJ2-1, with D perhaps matching TRBD1 (5 bases). The ends were cut back, 1 base at V and 6 bases at J, with 13 bases in the middle. The CDR3 loop spans 15 amino acids. Germline V gene data show CDR1 as PRHDT and CDR2 as FYEKMQ (reference sequence). The CDR3 coding sequence is TGTGCCAGCAGCTTAGCCAGGGTGGGTAGCAATGAGCAGTTCTTC. This sequence encodes CASSLARVGSNEQFF.